The clone carrying this T cell receptor beta chain was observed a handful of times. The antigen remains undetermined. The sample belongs to a study of T-cell memory formation after mild COVID-19. Study findings and constraints: SARS-CoV-2 specificity was not confirmed for second-wave clones peaking on day 37. Cross-reactive memory seemingly joined, as some responding clones were found in pre-infection memory.

TCR alpha and TCR beta cDNA libraries carrying sample barcodes and UMIs were produced by 5'RACE using constant-segment primers. MiXCR was run by TCRdb on the 5' RACE reads, yielding one entry per CDR3 protein. The data contain 500,000 to 550,000 distinct CDR3 sequences, approximately 20% of them singletons. The length of the CDR3 is 13 residues. V lost 6 bases, J lost 3 bases, and 5 bases stayed unmatched. Germline assignment: CDR1 SNHLY and CDR2 FYNNEI. This sequence joins TRBV2 and TRBJ2-7, with 7 bases aligning to TRBD2. Sequencing used PBMCs or a T cell subset sorted from them (not recorded which). The origin of this receptor is an adult woman who had mild COVID-19 (a few samples of this study predate the infection). Cell type and time point are not known. The CDR3 nucleotides read TGTGCCAGCAGAGGGACTATTCGCTACGAGCAGTACTTC. Translation gives CASRGTIRYEQYF.